This T cell receptor beta chain derives from a study of blood T cell repertoires in COVID-19. About the research overall: Donors in the United States, Italy and Spain gave samples during acute or convalescent COVID-19.

Assay used: immunoSEQ multiplex PCR; TCRdb lists only in-frame clones, some missing. Of over 95,000 clones detected, 88% appear once; the ten largest clones hold almost 8.5%. The receptor was derived from a woman aged 70-85 years who had recovered from COVID-19. Sequencing was done on a sample of peripheral blood.

CDR3 DNA: TGTGCCAGTAGCCGCGGGGCCGGAAACACCATATATTTT. Protein sequence: CASSRGAGNTIYF. The V call is TRBV19, the J call TRBJ1-3, with D possibly being TRBD1 (5 bases). The CDR3 length is 13 residues. Germline assignment: CDR1 LNHDA and CDR2 SQIVND (reference sequence). The ends were cut back, 6 bases at V and 4 bases at J, with 10 bases in the middle.